The 4 T cell receptor beta chains listed next were all sequenced from one sample in a study of cytomegalovirus exposure and HLA in healthy donors. Vbeta (60) and Jbeta (13) primers were used in the PCR. Clones were sequenced by immunoSEQ multiplex PCR, and TCRdb holds only the in-frame ones, with some missing. This repertoire shows more than 85,000 clones, roughly 70% found once; its top ten account for approximately 1.3%. The sequenced sample consisted of PBMCs. Receptor source: a middle-aged man in good health and CMV-seronegative.

The chain joins TRBV19 to TRBJ2-1; 8 nucleotides line up with TRBD2. Trimming removed 3 bases from V and 0 bases from J; junction bases left unmatched: 10. Per the germline V gene, CDR1 is LNHDA and CDR2 is SQIVND (reference sequence). This CDR3 has 18 residues. CDR3 bases: TGTGCCAGTAGTATGTGGGGTAGCGGGGCATCCTCCTACAATGAGCAGTTCTTC. As protein: CASSMWGSGASSYNEQFF.

V gene TRBV5-4 combines with J gene TRBJ2-7; no reliable D call. V lost 1 base, J lost 0 bases, and 11 bases lay in between. Germline V CDR1 and CDR2: SGHNT, YYREEE (reference sequence). This CDR3 is built from 15 residues. CDR3 nucleotide sequence: TGTGCCAGCAGCTTGAGCGCCTCGAGCTCCTACGAGCAGTACTTC. Its protein is CASSLSASSSYEQYF.

This clone was observed a single time. The chain has TRBV25-1 and TRBJ2-1; 7 bases map to TRBD1. Unmatched junction bases numbered 6, after V lost 3 bases and J lost 4 bases. Germline CDR1 is MGHDK and CDR2 is SYGVNS. The CDR3 loop spans 15 amino acids. CDR3 loop: CASSEDRRRYNEQFF. The CDR3 nucleotides are TGTGCCAGCAGTGAGGACAGGCGGCGATACAATGAGCAGTTCTTC.

The gene calls are TRBV5-4 and TRBJ2-5; D is possibly TRBD1 (6 bases). The tail of the sequence fits TRBJ2-7 better, so the J call may be wrong. Germline V lookup: CDR1 SGHNT, CDR2 YYREEE (reference sequence). The CDR3 length is 11 residues. Here the CDR3 reads CATRTAYEQYF. The DNA of the CDR3 is TGTGCCACCCGGACAGCCTACGAGCAGTACTTC.